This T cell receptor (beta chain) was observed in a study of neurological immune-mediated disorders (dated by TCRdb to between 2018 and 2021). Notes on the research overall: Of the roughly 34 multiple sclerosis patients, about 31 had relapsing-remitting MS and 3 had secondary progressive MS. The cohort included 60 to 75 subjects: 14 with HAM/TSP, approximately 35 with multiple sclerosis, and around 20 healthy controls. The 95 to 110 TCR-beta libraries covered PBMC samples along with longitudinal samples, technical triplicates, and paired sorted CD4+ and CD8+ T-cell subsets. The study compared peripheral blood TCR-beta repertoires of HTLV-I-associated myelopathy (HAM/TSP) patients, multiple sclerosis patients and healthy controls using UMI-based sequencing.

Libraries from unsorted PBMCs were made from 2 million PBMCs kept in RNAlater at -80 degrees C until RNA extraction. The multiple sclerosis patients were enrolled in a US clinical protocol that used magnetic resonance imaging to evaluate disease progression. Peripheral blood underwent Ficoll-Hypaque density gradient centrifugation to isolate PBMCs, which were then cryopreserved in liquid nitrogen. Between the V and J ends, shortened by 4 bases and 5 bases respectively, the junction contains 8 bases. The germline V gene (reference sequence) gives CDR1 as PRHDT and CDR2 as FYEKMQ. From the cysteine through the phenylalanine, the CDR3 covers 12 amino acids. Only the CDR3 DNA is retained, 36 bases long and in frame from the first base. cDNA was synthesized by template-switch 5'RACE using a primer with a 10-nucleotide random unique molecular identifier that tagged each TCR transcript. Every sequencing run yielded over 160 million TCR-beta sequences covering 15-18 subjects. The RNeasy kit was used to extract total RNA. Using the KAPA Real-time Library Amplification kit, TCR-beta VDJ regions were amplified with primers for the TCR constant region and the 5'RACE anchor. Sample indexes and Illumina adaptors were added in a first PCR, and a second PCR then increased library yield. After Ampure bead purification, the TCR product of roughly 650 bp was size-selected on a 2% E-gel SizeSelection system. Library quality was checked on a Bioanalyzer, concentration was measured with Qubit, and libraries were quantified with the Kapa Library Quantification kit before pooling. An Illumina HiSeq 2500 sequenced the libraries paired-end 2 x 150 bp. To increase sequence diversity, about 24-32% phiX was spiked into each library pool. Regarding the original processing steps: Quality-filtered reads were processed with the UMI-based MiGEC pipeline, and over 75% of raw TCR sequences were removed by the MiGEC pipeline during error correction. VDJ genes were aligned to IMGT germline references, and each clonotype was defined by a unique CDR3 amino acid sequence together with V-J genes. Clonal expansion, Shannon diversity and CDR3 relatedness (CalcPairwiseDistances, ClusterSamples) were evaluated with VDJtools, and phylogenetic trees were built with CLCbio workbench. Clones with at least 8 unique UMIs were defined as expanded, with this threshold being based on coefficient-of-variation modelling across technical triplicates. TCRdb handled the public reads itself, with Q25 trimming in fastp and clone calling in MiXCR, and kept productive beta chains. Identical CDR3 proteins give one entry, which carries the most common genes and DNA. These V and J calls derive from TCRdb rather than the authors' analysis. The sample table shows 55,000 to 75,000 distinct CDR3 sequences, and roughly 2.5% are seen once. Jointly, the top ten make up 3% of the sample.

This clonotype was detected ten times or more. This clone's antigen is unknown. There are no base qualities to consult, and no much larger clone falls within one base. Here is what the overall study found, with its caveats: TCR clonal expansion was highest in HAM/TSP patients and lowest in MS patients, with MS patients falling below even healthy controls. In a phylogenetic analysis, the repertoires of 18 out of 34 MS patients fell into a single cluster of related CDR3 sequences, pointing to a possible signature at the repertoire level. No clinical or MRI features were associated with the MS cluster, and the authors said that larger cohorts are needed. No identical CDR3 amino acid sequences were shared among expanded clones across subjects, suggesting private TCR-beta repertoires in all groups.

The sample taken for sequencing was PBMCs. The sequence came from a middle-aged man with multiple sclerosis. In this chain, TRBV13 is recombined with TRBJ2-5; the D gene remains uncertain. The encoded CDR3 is CASSSRSETQYF. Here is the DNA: TGTGCCAGCAGCTCTAGAAGTGAGACCCAGTACTTC.